Below are 32 T cell receptor beta chains sequenced from a single sample in a study of shared clonotypes between healthy human individuals. Measured with immunoSEQ multiplex PCR; TCRdb has only the in-frame clones, and not every one. The sample lists 2 million to 3 million clones; over 85% were seen once. The sample was naive CD4+ T cells from PBMCs. As for subset: CD45RA+ positively selected. The receptors stem from a man in his late teens or twenties in good health. Some clones in this sample may be carry-over from other donors' samples.

V usage is TRBV6-6 and J usage is TRBJ2-1, with 7 bases identical to TRBD1. The V and J ends lost 2 bases and 4 bases, in that order; junction bases with no gene match: 5. The germline CDR1 and CDR2 sequences are MNHNY and SVGAGI (reference sequence). The CDR3 contains 15 residues. CDR3: CASSYATGEYNEQFF. In nucleotides, the CDR3 is TGTGCCAGCAGTTACGCTACAGGGGAATACAATGAGCAGTTCTTC.

This chain joins TRBV7-9 and TRBJ2-2; 7 bases are shared with TRBD1. Trimming removed 8 bases from V and 4 bases from J; junction bases left unmatched: 4. This CDR3 has 13 residues. Per germline, CDR1 SEHNR and CDR2 FQNEAQ (reference sequence). The CDR3 region has the DNA TGTGCCAGCCACGGGACAGTCACCGGGGAGCTGTTTTTT. Translating gives CASHGTVTGELFF.

With respect to this clone: Other DNA sequences in this sample translate to the same CDR3. The J gene is TRBJ2-5, the V gene TRBV9; D is possibly TRBD1 or TRBD2 (5 bases each). CDR1 SGDLS and CDR2 YYNGEE come from the germline V gene. This CDR3 region has 12 residues. With 3 bases removed from V and 5 bases from J, the gap between germline ends came to 8 bases. CDR3 sequence reads: CASSGGAETQYF. The CDR3 coding sequence is TGTGCCAGCAGCGGAGGGGCCGAGACCCAGTACTTC.

The chain couples TRBV6-6 to TRBJ2-1, with D unclear. Trimming removed 10 bases at V and 3 bases at J, with 13 bases between. Germline V gene lookup returns CDR1 MNHNY and CDR2 SVGAGI (reference sequence). CDR3 length equals 13 residues. The CDR3 DNA reads as TGTGCCACCCTGGGTACAGACTACAATGAGCAGTTCTTC. As protein: CATLGTDYNEQFF.

The CDR3 DNA follows: TGTGCCAGCAGCCAAGTAGACAGGGGAGATGAAAAACTGTTTTTT. This codes for CASSQVDRGDEKLFF. The chain has TRBV4-2 and TRBJ1-4, with TRBD1 matching over 8 bases. This CDR3 has 15 amino acids. Losses at the gene ends were 1 base for V and 6 bases for J; bases not matched to a gene: 4. Germline CDR1 LGHNA, CDR2 YNFKEQ.

V usage is TRBV4-3 and J usage is TRBJ2-1, with TRBD2 matching 11 bases. J gave up 3 bases and V 2 bases, and 3 bases lay outside the gene matches. CDR1 LGHNA and CDR2 YSLEER come from the germline V gene. This CDR3 spans 16 amino acids. The CDR3 region has the DNA TGCGCCAGCAGCCAACTTCTAGCGGGGGGCTACAATGAGCAGTTCTTC. It translates to CASSQLLAGGYNEQFF.

The chain has TRBV28 and TRBJ2-1, with D perhaps matching TRBD1 (6 bases). This CDR3 is 13 amino acids long. V was trimmed by 4 bases and J by 10 bases, leaving 14 bases between them. Germline CDR1 and CDR2: MDHEN and SYDVKM. The CDR3: CASSSLRGREQFF. The CDR3 bases are TGTGCCAGCAGTTCCCTCAGGGGTCGGGAGCAGTTCTTC. Variable domain in full (rest from reference TRBV28 and TRBJ2-1): DVKVTQSSRYLVKRTGEKVFLECVQDMDHENMFWYRQDPGLGLRLIYFSYDVKMKEKGDIPEGYSVSREKKERFSLILESASTNQTSMYLCASSSLRGREQFFGPGTRLTVL.

The rearrangement uses TRBV5-1 and TRBJ2-1, with D unclear. Germline assignment: CDR1 SGHRS and CDR2 YFSETQ. The CDR3 has 14 residues. V was pared by 2 bases and J by 0 bases, with 6 bases between. The CDR3 is CASSLIGSYNEQFF. The CDR3 region has the DNA TGCGCCAGCAGCTTAATAGGCTCCTACAATGAGCAGTTCTTC.

The V and J genes are TRBV5-6 and TRBJ2-7; D not resolved. Trimming took off 3 bases at V and 2 bases at J, with 12 bases between the two ends. Germline V gene sequence: CDR1 SGHDT, CDR2 YYEEEE. The CDR3 has 14 residues. The CDR3 reads CASSSWSLAYEQYF. The CDR3 nucleotides are TGTGCCAGCAGCTCTTGGAGCTTGGCCTACGAGCAGTACTTC. Looking up the rest from reference TRBV5-6 and TRBJ2-7 gives the full variable domain: DAGVTQSPTHLIKTRGQQVTLRCSPKSGHDTVSWYQQALGQGPQFIFQYYEEEERQRGNFPDRFSGHQFPNYSSELNVNALLLGDSALYLCASSSWSLAYEQYFGPGTRLTVT.

Remarks on this clone: Additional DNA sequences in this sample encode the identical CDR3. The chain employs TRBV5-1 and TRBJ2-5; the D call may be TRBD1 or TRBD2 (5 bases each). The V gene's germline CDR1 is SGHRS and CDR2 YFSETQ. Trimming cost V 0 bases and J 3 bases, with 12 bases left between them. The CDR3 spans 15 residues. DNA for the CDR3: TGCGCCAGCAGCTTGGCCGGGACGTCAGAAGAGACCCAGTACTTC. Its protein is CASSLAGTSEETQYF.

The genes are TRBV7-6 and TRBJ1-2, with a possible D match to TRBD1 (6 bases). The CDR3 length is 13 residues. V lost 3 bases to trimming and J lost 8 bases, with 13 bases between them. Germline lookup yields CDR1 SGHVS and CDR2 FNYEAQ. CDR3 bases: TGTGCCAGCAGCTTTGAGGGGGGAGGCGGCTACACCTTC. Translating gives CASSFEGGGGYTF.

This clone was observed a single time. The rearrangement joins TRBV21-1 to TRBJ1-2; TRBD1, the table's D call, was not compared with the DNA. TRBV21-1 is termed a pseudogene. This CDR3 comprises 17 residues. The CDR3: CASSPAWAGKGTYGYTF. CDR3 nucleotides: TGTGCCAGCAGCCCTGCTTGGGCAGGGAAAGGTACCTATGGCTACACCTTC.

The rearrangement uses TRBV6-1 and TRBJ1-3, with 8 bases that match TRBD1. Germline V gene lookup returns CDR1 MNHNS and CDR2 SASEGT. The CDR3 is 15 amino acids. V lost 5 bases, J lost 6 bases, and 9 bases stayed unmatched. The CDR3 sequence is CASSSRPGQANTIYF. The CDR3 DNA reads as TGTGCCAGCAGTTCCCGACCGGGACAGGCAAACACCATATATTTT.

The gene calls are TRBV25-1 and TRBJ2-3, with D hard to call. Germline CDR1 reads MGHDK; CDR2 reads SYGVNS. This CDR3 is 13 amino acids long. The germline V and J ends were trimmed by 4 bases and 1 base, with 6 bases remaining between them. This chain's CDR3 is CASSASGTDTQYF. In nucleotides, the CDR3 is TGTGCCAGCAGTGCTTCGGGCACAGATACGCAGTATTTT. The whole variable domain, remainder taken from reference TRBV25-1 and TRBJ2-3, is EADIYQTPRYLVIGTGKKITLECSQTMGHDKMYWYQQDPGMELHLIHYSYGVNSTEKGDLSSESTVSRIRTEHFPLTLESARPSHTSQYLCASSASGTDTQYFGPGTRLTVL.

As to this clone: At the DNA level, this CDR3 is encoded by other sequences in the same sample as well. J is TRBJ2-7 and V is TRBV30; D not resolved. Germline CDR1 is GTSNPN and CDR2 is SVGIG (reference sequence). This CDR3 spans 12 amino acids. V lost 0 bases and J 4 bases, leaving 7 bases between the germline ends. In DNA, the CDR3 is TGTGCCTGGAGTGTCACCCCATACGAGCAGTACTTC. Amino acid sequence: CAWSVTPYEQYF.

CDR3 loop: CASSVRDSSYNEQFF. The CDR3 bases are TGTGCCAGCAGCGTCCGGGACAGCTCCTACAATGAGCAGTTCTTC. The gene calls are TRBV7-2 and TRBJ2-1; 7 nucleotides agree with TRBD1. The germline V gene has CDR1 SGHTA and CDR2 FQGNSA. V shed 5 bases and J 0 bases; nucleotides not matched to a gene: 4. CDR3 length: 15 residues.

This sequence joins TRBV19 and TRBJ2-3; possibly TRBD1 or TRBD2 for D (5 bases each). Trimming stripped 3 bases from V and 5 bases from J, with 12 bases between. The germline CDR1 and CDR2 sequences are LNHDA and SQIVND (reference sequence). The CDR3 totals 14 residues. The DNA of the CDR3 is TGTGCCAGTAGTATTAGGGACCGCCAAGATACGCAGTATTTT. Residues: CASSIRDRQDTQYF.

This clone appeared once. The gene calls are TRBV5-1 and TRBJ2-3, with D possibly TRBD2 on 5 matching bases. Deletions cut 6 bases from V and 4 bases from J, with 18 bases between. The CDR3 is 15 residues long. Germline V gene data show CDR1 as SGHRS and CDR2 as YFSETQ. The CDR3 here is CASNLGNGGADTQYF. CDR3 DNA sequence: TGCGCCAGCAATCTAGGCAACGGAGGCGCAGATACGCAGTATTTT.

In nucleotides, the CDR3 is TGCGCCAGCAGCTTTGGGCCGTCCGGGACAGGGACCTACGAGCAGTACTTC. This gives the protein CASSFGPSGTGTYEQYF. The V gene is TRBV5-1, the J gene TRBJ2-7; 9 nucleotides align to TRBD1. V shed 2 bases and J 2 bases; nucleotides not matched to a gene: 11. Germline CDR1 SGHRS, CDR2 YFSETQ. This CDR3 has 17 residues.

This clone was seen only a few times. This sequence joins TRBV30 and TRBJ1-5; no clear D. V lost 2 bases to trimming and J lost 5 bases, with 13 bases between them. This CDR3 is built from 14 residues. CDR1 is GTSNPN, CDR2 SVGIG, per germline (reference sequence). The CDR3 DNA follows: TGTGCCTGGAGTTACGACTCGGGGTATCAGCCCCAGCATTTT. Translated, it gives CAWSYDSGYQPQHF.

The chain uses TRBV10-3 and TRBJ1-1; 7 nucleotides agree with TRBD1. This CDR3 has 14 amino acids. V lost 10 bases and J lost 5; bases outside the gene matches: 13. CDR1 ENHRY and CDR2 SYGVKD come from the germline V gene. The CDR3 bases are TGTGCCACCCGACAGGGATCCAGCTATACTGAAGCTTTCTTT. Amino acid sequence: CATRQGSSYTEAFF.

The gene calls are TRBV29-1 and TRBJ2-3, with a tentative D call TRBD2 (6 bases). Deletions cut 2 bases from V and 3 bases from J, with 21 bases between. Germline assignment: CDR1 SQVTM and CDR2 ANQGSEA. The length of the CDR3 is 17 residues. CDR3 protein: CSVESGYRDSSTDTQYF. Written as DNA, the CDR3 is TGCAGCGTTGAATCGGGCTACCGGGACTCATCGACAGATACGCAGTATTTT.

The V gene is TRBV7-9, the J gene TRBJ2-3, with 8 bases lining up with TRBD2. V lost 2 bases, J lost 7 bases, and 14 bases stayed unmatched. The CDR3 spans 17 residues. The germline gives CDR1 SEHNR, CDR2 FQNEAQ (reference sequence). The CDR3 spells CASSLRAGGPLTNTQYF. For the CDR3, the DNA is TGTGCCAGCAGCTTAAGGGCGGGAGGCCCCCTCACGAATACGCAGTATTTT. The whole variable domain, filled in from reference TRBV7-9 and TRBJ2-3, reads DTGVSQNPRHKITKRGQNVTFRCDPISEHNRLYWYRQTLGQGPEFLTYFQNEAQLEKSRLLSDRFSAERPKGSFSTLEIQRTEQGDSAMYLCASSLRAGGPLTNTQYFGPGTRLTVL.

The V gene is TRBV4-2, the J gene TRBJ2-3, with 11 bases identical to TRBD1. With V trimmed by 4 bases and J by 1 base, 4 bases remained unmatched. Germline assignment: CDR1 LGHNA and CDR2 YNFKEQ. The length of the CDR3 is 16 residues. CDR3 residues: CASSPRDRGGTDTQYF. CDR3 in DNA: TGTGCCAGCAGCCCCCGGGACAGGGGGGGCACAGATACGCAGTATTTT.

This chain joins TRBV5-4 and TRBJ2-1, with D unresolved. The CDR3 runs 15 residues. Germline V gives CDR1 SGHNT, CDR2 YYREEE (reference sequence). The V end lost 4 bases, the J end lost 0 bases, and 11 bases lay between the germline ends. The DNA for the CDR3 is TGTGCCAGCAGCCCCGCAGGAGACTCCTACAATGAGCAGTTCTTC. Its translation is CASSPAGDSYNEQFF.

This chain links TRBV19 with TRBJ1-5; 10 bases align to TRBD1. The trim removed 7 bases at V and 0 bases at J, leaving 12 bases unmatched. CDR1 is LNHDA and CDR2 is SQIVND in the germline V gene (reference sequence). The CDR3 spans 18 residues. The DNA for the CDR3 is TGTGCCAGTATCCGGGACAGGGGCGACGTAATTAGCAATCAGCCCCAGCATTTT. Its protein product is CASIRDRGDVISNQPQHF.

Comment on this clone: The same CDR3 arises from other DNA sequences in this sample as well. The V gene is TRBV5-1, the J gene TRBJ2-3; the match to TRBD2 covers 10 bases. This CDR3 is built from 13 residues. In germline, CDR1 is SGHRS, CDR2 YFSETQ. After removal of 6 bases from V and 5 bases from J, the junction contained 3 bases not matched to a gene. In DNA form, the CDR3 reads TGCGCCAGCACTAGCGGGAGCGGAGATACGCAGTATTTT. Amino acid sequence: CASTSGSGDTQYF.

This clone was detected a few times. The rearrangement uses TRBV10-3 and TRBJ2-7, with D unclear. CDR1 and CDR2 (germline): ENHRY, SYGVKD. Trimming left V 2 bases short and J 2 bases short, with 13 bases between. CDR3 size: 15 residues. The CDR3 DNA follows: TGTGCCATCAGTGAGAGCCCCGGCTCCCCCTACGAGCAGTACTTC. Amino acids: CAISESPGSPYEQYF.

This sequence joins TRBV2 and TRBJ2-1; a weak D match, TRBD2 (5 bases). Trimming took off 6 bases at V and 11 bases at J, with 14 bases between the two ends. CDR3 length equals 12 residues. CDR1 is SNHLY, CDR2 FYNNEI, per germline. DNA of the CDR3: TGTGCCAGCAGCAGGACTTGGCCTCAGCAGTTCTTC. It translates to CASSRTWPQQFF. The full variable domain, in which reference TRBV2 and TRBJ2-1 provide the parts outside the CDR3, is EPEVTQTPSHQVTQMGQEVILRCVPISNHLYFYWYRQILGQKVEFLVSFYNNEISEKSEIFDDQFSVERPDGSNFTLKIRSTKLEDSAMYFCASSRTWPQQFFGPGTRLTVL.

The rearrangement links TRBV7-2 to TRBJ2-2; D possibly corresponds to TRBD1 (6 bases). V was shortened by 2 bases and J by 5 bases, with 9 bases between the two germline ends. There are 14 residues in the CDR3. CDR1 and CDR2 (germline): SGHTA, FQGNSA. The CDR3 sequence is CASSLKGETGELFF. For the CDR3, the DNA is TGTGCCAGCAGCTTAAAGGGGGAGACCGGGGAGCTGTTTTTT. The full variable domain, with the rest looked up from reference TRBV7-2 and TRBJ2-2, is GAGVSQSPSNKVTEKGKDVELRCDPISGHTALYWYRQSLGQGLEFLIYFQGNSAPDKSGLPSDRFSAERTGGSVSTLTIQRTQQEDSAVYLCASSLKGETGELFFGEGSRLTVL.

The J gene is TRBJ2-7, the V gene TRBV11-3; 10 bases match TRBD2. V lost 5 bases and J lost 2; bases outside the gene matches: 6. From germline, CDR1 is SGHNT and CDR2 YENEEA. The CDR3 has 15 residues. The CDR3: CASSPGTSDAYEQYF. DNA of the CDR3: TGTGCCAGCAGCCCCGGGACTAGCGACGCCTACGAGCAGTACTTC.

This chain joins TRBV5-4 and TRBJ1-4, with 8 positions matching TRBD1. Germline V gives CDR1 SGHNT, CDR2 YYREEE (reference sequence). After removal of 5 bases from V and 8 bases from J, the junction contained 11 bases not matched to a gene. This CDR3 is built from 15 residues. The CDR3 coding sequence is TGTGCCAGCAGTCCCCGGACAGGGCGAGGCGAAAAACTGTTTTTT. Translated, it gives CASSPRTGRGEKLFF.